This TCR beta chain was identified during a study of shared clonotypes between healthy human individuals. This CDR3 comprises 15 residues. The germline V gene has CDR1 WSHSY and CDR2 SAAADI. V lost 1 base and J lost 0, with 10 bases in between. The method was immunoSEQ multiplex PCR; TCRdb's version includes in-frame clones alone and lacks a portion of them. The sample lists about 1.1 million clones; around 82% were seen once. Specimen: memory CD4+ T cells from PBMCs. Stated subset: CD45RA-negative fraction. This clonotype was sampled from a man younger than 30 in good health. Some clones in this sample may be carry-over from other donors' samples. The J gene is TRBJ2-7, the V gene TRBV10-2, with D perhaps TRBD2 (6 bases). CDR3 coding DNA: TGCGCCAGCAGTGAGTGGGCTAGCGACTCCTACGAGCAGTACTTC. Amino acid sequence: CASSEWASDSYEQYF.